This TCR beta chain was observed in a study of type 1 regulatory T cells. Study-level background: This in vitro CD4 product, T-allo10, is enriched for Tr1 cells and alloantigen-specific.

CDR3 length equals 14 residues. Germline CDR1 DFQATT, CDR2 SNEGSKA (reference sequence). J lost 6 bases, V lost 5 bases, and 11 bases had no gene match. TCRdb redid the calling of the reads with MiXCR, one entry per CDR3 protein. The table includes about 100,000 distinct CDR3 sequences, roughly 30% detected once. This sequence originates from a human donor in good health. The J gene is TRBJ2-3, the V gene TRBV20-1, with 7 bases identical to TRBD1. The sequenced sample was CD4+ T cells, either the whole sample or a sorted fraction (not recorded which). CDR3 nucleotides: TGCAGTGCTCGACAGGGCCTGGGTTGGGATACGCAGTATTTT. Protein product: CSARQGLGWDTQYF.